This TCR beta chain was recovered during a study of technical replicates of blood from four donors. Measured with immunoSEQ multiplex PCR; TCRdb has only the in-frame clones, and not every one. The sample shows approximately 81,000 clones, 95% of them seen only once. CDR1 is SGDLS and CDR2 is YYNGEE in the germline V gene. The V end was cut by 2 bases, the J end by 5 bases, with 13 bases between. The CDR3 sequence is 14 residues long. Material: T cells isolated from PBMCs. The receptor comes from a human donor in good health. The V gene is TRBV9, the J gene TRBJ1-1; D call uncertain. DNA of the CDR3: TGTGCCAGCAGCGTCTCAGACCGGCGGACTGAAGCTTTCTTT. Protein product: CASSVSDRRTEAFF.